The 22 T cell receptor beta chains listed next were all sequenced from one sample in a study of T cell repertoires in cytomegalovirus infection. No antigen is known for these receptors. In TCRdb, the reads were re-called with MiXCR into one record per CDR3 protein. The table includes roughly 730,000 distinct CDR3 sequences, 30% to 35% detected once. Source: cultured PBMCs, taken from culture after CMV antigen stimulation. The receptors come from a human donor in good health (CMV status not recorded). Some clones in this sample may be carry-over from other donors' samples.

J is TRBJ1-5 and V is TRBV6-8; D perhaps matches TRBD1 (5 bases). The CDR3 extends over 16 amino acids. The germline CDR1 and CDR2 sequences are MNHGY and SAAAGT. The V gene lost 6 bases and the J gene lost 0 bases, with 15 bases spanning the gap. The CDR3, as DNA: TGTGCCAGCAGCCCCCGAGGGGCTTATAGCAATCAGCCCCAGCATTTT. Protein: CASSPRGAYSNQPQHF.

This chain links TRBV27 with TRBJ1-1; D is possibly TRBD1 (6 bases). This CDR3 has 14 residues. Trimming pared 6 bases from V and 4 bases from J, leaving 15 bases between. Looked up from germline, CDR1 is MNHEY and CDR2 is SMNVEV (reference sequence). The CDR3 here is CASSRRGGVTEAFF. CDR3 nucleotide sequence: TGTGCCAGCAGCCGTCGTGGGGGCGTCACTGAAGCTTTCTTT.

This clonotype was counted ten times or more. The chain joins TRBV12-3 or TRBV12-4 to TRBJ1-5, with D possibly being TRBD1 (5 bases). Trimming removed 4 bases at V and 1 base at J, with 14 bases between. The length of the CDR3 is 16 residues. CDR3 coding DNA: TGTGCCAGCAGTTCCGGAGCCGGGGGAAGCAATCAGCCCCAGCATTTT. Protein product: CASSSGAGGSNQPQHF.

The V and J genes are TRBV6-5 and TRBJ2-2; unclear D gene. V gave up 2 bases and J gave up 5 bases, with 12 bases separating them. Germline CDR1 is MNHEY and CDR2 is SVGAGI. This CDR3 region has 15 residues. CDR3 amino acids: CASSYGRPRTGELFF. The CDR3 DNA reads TGTGCCAGCAGTTACGGGCGGCCGAGGACCGGGGAGCTGTTTTTT.

This clonotype was observed a few times. The chain is built from TRBV6-1 and TRBJ2-1; 10 nucleotides line up with TRBD2. The junction had 11 bases not matched to a gene; V was cut back by 8 bases and J by 7 bases. This CDR3 is built from 15 residues. The germline CDR1 and CDR2 sequences are MNHNS and SASEGT. CDR3 bases: TGTGCCAGCCATTTGACTAGCGGGCTATTAAATGAGCAGTTCTTC. Its protein product is CASHLTSGLLNEQFF.

The chain is built from TRBV6-5 and TRBJ1-6; D possibly corresponds to TRBD1 (6 bases). Trimming removed 2 bases at V and 2 bases at J, with 16 bases between. Germline CDR1 and CDR2: MNHEY and SVGAGI. The CDR3 runs 18 residues. The CDR3 DNA is TGTGCCAGCAGTTACGAGAGGGGTTCAGGGGCCTATAATTCACCCCTCCACTTT. Amino acids: CASSYERGSGAYNSPLHF.

The chain recombines TRBV7-1 with TRBJ2-2; possibly TRBD2 for D (6 bases). TRBV7-1 is classed as an ORF, of uncertain function. V was cut by 3 bases and J by 6 bases, with 14 bases left in between. The CDR3 consists of 15 residues. CDR3 in amino acids: CASSSLPPGAGELFF. In nucleotides, the CDR3 is TGTGCCAGCAGCTCCCTGCCTCCGGGGGCCGGGGAGCTGTTTTTT.

This clonotype was observed a few times. This chain joins TRBV7-9 and TRBJ2-7; D not resolved. The V and J ends lost 5 bases and 1 base respectively, with 15 bases between them. This CDR3 spans 15 amino acids. Looked up from germline, CDR1 is SEHNR and CDR2 is FQNEAQ (reference sequence). The CDR3 spells CASSEQGDRSYEQYF. Written as DNA, the CDR3 is TGTGCCAGCAGCGAACAAGGAGATCGGTCCTACGAGCAGTACTTC.

This chain uses TRBV15 with TRBJ2-1, with 7 bases that match TRBD1. The CDR3 consists of 10 residues. Germline loops: CDR1 LNHNV, CDR2 YYDKDF (reference sequence). J gave up 13 bases and V 8 bases, and 5 bases lay outside the gene matches. The CDR3 region has the DNA TGTGCCACCGGAGGACAGGAACAGTTCTTC. Encoded protein: CATGGQEQFF.

This clonotype is a singleton in its sample. V usage is TRBV3-1 and J usage is TRBJ2-1, with D possibly being TRBD2 (6 bases). Germline V gives CDR1 LGHDT, CDR2 YNNKEL (reference sequence). The CDR3 length is 16 residues. V lost 5 bases and J 2 bases, leaving 16 bases between the germline ends. Here the CDR3 DNA reads TGTGCCAGCAGCGAAGGGGCGGGGAACGCCTACAATGAGCAGTTCTTC. It specifies CASSEGAGNAYNEQFF.

The chain has TRBV10-3 and TRBJ2-3; a weak D match, TRBD2 (6 bases). Trimming cost V 6 bases and J 0 bases, with 10 bases left between them. CDR3 length equals 14 residues. CDR1 is ENHRY, CDR2 SYGVKD, per germline. The CDR3 here is CAIRRGGSTDTQYF. CDR3 bases: TGTGCCATCAGGCGTGGGGGGAGCACAGATACGCAGTATTTT.

This chain connects TRBV12-3 or TRBV12-4 to TRBJ2-3; D gene uncertain. Trimming took 5 bases from V and 4 from J, leaving 7 bases between them. CDR3 length equals 12 residues. The DNA for the CDR3 is TGTGCCAGCAGTGCCCGCTCAGATACGCAGTATTTT. Amino acids: CASSARSDTQYF.

This clonotype was seen ten or more times. V usage is TRBV7-2 and J usage is TRBJ2-3, with D perhaps TRBD2 (7 bases). Trimming left V 5 bases short and J 2 bases short, with 14 bases between. The germline CDR1 and CDR2 sequences are SGHTA and FQGNSA. The CDR3 is 15 residues long. The CDR3 nucleotides read TGTGCCAGCAGCCAAGGGGGGGCCCTCACAGATACGCAGTATTTT. The encoded protein is CASSQGGALTDTQYF.

The CDR3 sequence: CASSPDSSSYNEQFF. In DNA form, the CDR3 reads TGTGCCAGCAGCCCCGACAGTAGCTCCTACAATGAGCAGTTCTTC. This chain uses TRBV7-2 with TRBJ2-1; D is possibly TRBD1 (5 bases). The ends were cut back, 5 bases at V and 0 bases at J, with 11 bases in the middle. Germline CDR1 is SGHTA and CDR2 is FQGNSA. CDR3 length equals 15 residues.

The chain couples TRBV12-3 or TRBV12-4 to TRBJ2-2; D unresolved. This CDR3 spans 13 amino acids. V lost 4 bases to trimming and J lost 7 bases, with 10 bases between them. The CDR3 protein is CASSSSFSGELFF. In DNA, the CDR3 is TGTGCCAGCAGTTCAAGTTTCAGCGGGGAGCTGTTTTTT.

V and J are TRBV7-2 and TRBJ2-4, with D possibly matching TRBD2 (5 bases). V lost 1 base, J lost 0 bases, and 7 bases lay in between. The germline V gene encodes CDR1 SGHTA and CDR2 FQGNSA. The length of the CDR3 is 15 residues. The CDR3 is CASSLVRVAKNIQYF. CDR3 nucleotides: TGTGCCAGCAGCTTAGTGAGGGTAGCCAAAAACATTCAGTACTTC.

The chain links TRBV19 to TRBJ2-7, with no clear D. Trimming pared 3 bases from V and 2 bases from J, leaving 14 bases between. This CDR3 is built from 15 residues. Germline V gene sequence: CDR1 LNHDA, CDR2 SQIVND (reference sequence). CDR3 nucleotide sequence: TGTGCCAGTAGTATCAGTCCGAGTAGGGCCTACGAGCAGTACTTC. Its protein product is CASSISPSRAYEQYF.

The J gene is TRBJ2-1, the V gene TRBV7-9, with TRBD2 identical over 10 bases. After removal of 1 base from V and 8 bases from J, the junction contained 11 bases not matched to a gene. CDR3 length: 17 amino acids. Germline-derived CDR1 and CDR2 are SEHNR and FQNEAQ (reference sequence). This chain's CDR3 is CASSLVPSGSSWDEQFF. CDR3 coding DNA: TGTGCCAGCAGCTTAGTTCCTAGCGGGAGTTCTTGGGATGAGCAGTTCTTC.

This chain uses TRBV25-1 with TRBJ2-7, with TRBD2 matching 8 bases. This CDR3 has 15 residues. Germline loops: CDR1 MGHDK, CDR2 SYGVNS. Trimming took 2 bases from V and 5 from J; bases not matched to a gene: 8. The CDR3 DNA sequence: TGTGCCAGCAGTGAAATCGGGAGGGCTCTAAACGAGCAGTACTTC. Protein product: CASSEIGRALNEQYF.

This clonotype was recorded a few times. V and J are TRBV7-4 and TRBJ2-3; 7 bases fit TRBD2. The germline V gene encodes CDR1 SGHVT and CDR2 SQSDAQ. This CDR3 is 19 amino acids long. V shed 3 bases, J shed 4 bases, and the junction held 19 bases outside the gene matches. CDR3: CASSLGDYRGPRAPDTQYF. The CDR3 nucleotides read TGTGCCAGCAGCTTGGGGGACTATCGGGGACCGCGGGCACCAGATACGCAGTATTTT.

The chain recombines TRBV20-1 with TRBJ1-4; a weak D match, TRBD1 (6 bases). V was pared by 6 bases and J by 11 bases, with 28 bases between. Germline-derived CDR1 and CDR2 are DFQATT and SNEGSKA (reference sequence). There are 16 residues in the CDR3. This chain's CDR3 is CSARRAGVNENVKLFF. In DNA, the CDR3 is TGCAGTGCGCGGAGGGCAGGGGTTAATGAAAATGTGAAACTGTTTTTT.

The rearrangement uses TRBV12-3 or TRBV12-4 and TRBJ1-4; D not certain. V was shortened by 10 bases and J by 8 bases, with 11 bases between the two germline ends. The CDR3 has 11 residues. DNA of the CDR3: TGTGCCACGCAGCGAGGGGAAAAACTGTTTTTT. The encoded protein is CATQRGEKLFF.